This note documents a single TCR beta chain sequence. The antigen this receptor binds is unknown. No per-base quality is available; no much larger clone lies one base away. Sequences SGHVS (CDR1) and FNYEAQ (CDR2) are obtained from the germline V gene. Trimming accounts for 1 base at V and 8 bases at J, while the number of junction bases matched to no gene is 6. The CDR3 contains 16 residues, cysteine and phenylalanine counted. Solely the CDR3 DNA is kept, with 48 bases framed from the first base. These data come from a study of blood T cell repertoires in COVID-19 (dated by TCRdb to between 2020 and 2021). In the study overall: Samples covering the acute and convalescent phases of COVID-19 were provided by collaborators in the United States, Italy and Spain. The material from the prospective study consisted of cDNA or gDNA derived from T cells, B-cell-depleted T cells, or PBMCs. A freely available public database, intended as a resource for researchers studying the immune response to SARS-CoV-2, is where the repertoires were released. A de-identified subject ID, COVID-19 status, age in years and sex were almost always included in the sample metadata. Where HLA class I and class II types were available, the types were taken from metadata supplied by the sample provider, not from assay-based typing. Samples came from the ongoing ImmuneRACE study (first 160 participants) plus 1,254 subjects from 6 global collaborators. Deeply sampled blood TCRbeta repertoires from subjects exposed to, actively infected with, or recovered from COVID-19 were included in the dataset. Broad study findings and their caveats: Clinical and demographic metadata were provided uncurated, with the amount varying by source and participant.

TCRbeta CDR3 regions were amplified from genomic DNA by means of the immunoSEQ Assay, a bias-controlled multiplex PCR. Per the authors' processing: The number of nucleated cells in each sample was estimated by amplification of reference gene primers within the assay. Sequence reads were collapsed and filtered to measure the absolute abundance of every unique TCRbeta CDR3 rearrangement. Productive Simpson clonality was computed per sample as the square root of Simpson's diversity index over productive rearrangements. Not all clones reach the TCRdb copy of this immuneACCESS table, which keeps in-frame sequences only. Checked studies attribute under half of the gap to unresolved V genes and leave the rest unexplained. For V, J and clone size, that table is used; D and trimming come from the DNA. This sample lists roughly 170,000 clones; approximately 81% were detected once. The ten most abundant clones make up around 5% of the sample.

At one collaborating source in Seattle, patients were enrolled during active infection and were followed longitudinally through the course of disease. Whole blood was collected in K2EDTA tubes by collaborating institutions according to the institutions' own protocols. For TCRbeta analysis, collaborator samples were shipped as frozen whole blood, as isolated PBMCs, or as DNA extracted from either sample type. The origin of this receptor is a woman aged 50 to 60 with COVID-19, enrolled during active disease. The sequencing sample was made of peripheral blood. Recombination connected TRBV7-6 to TRBJ1-4; 11 of the junction bases match TRBD1. CDR3 reads: CASSLGGQGVREKLFF. The base sequence is TGTGCCAGCAGCTTAGGGGGACAGGGGGTGAGGGAAAAACTGTTTTTT.